This TCR beta chain was sequenced for a study of Ad26.COV2.S vaccination and SARS-CoV-2 variants. Study summary: Each vaccinee took Ad26.COV2.S intramuscularly, once or twice 56 days apart.

General study results and limits: The placebo group had lower spike-specific TCR breadth than the vaccine recipients did.

Treatment here: about 20 received Ad26.COV2.S at low or high dose, single or two shots; roughly five received placebo; per-sample allocation not given. Sampling took place 63 days after the first vaccine or placebo injection. Trimming cost V 3 bases and J 6 bases, with 4 bases left between them. The CDR3 consists of 11 residues. Germline CDR1 and CDR2: ENHRY and SYGVKD. Concerning this clone itself: Its antigen is unknown.

The assay was immunoSEQ multiplex PCR, and TCRdb's table has in-frame clones only and misses some. The profile shows some 340,000 clones, approximately 86% of them singletons. The chain has TRBV10-3 and TRBJ2-3; D not certain. The source material was peripheral blood, sampled in a trial of Ad26.COV2.S vaccine versus placebo. The origin of this receptor is a person between 18 and 59 years old who received the Ad26.COV2.S COVID-19 vaccine or a placebo. The DNA for the CDR3 is TGTGCCATCAGTGACGTCGATACGCAGTATTTT. Translation: CAISDVDTQYF.